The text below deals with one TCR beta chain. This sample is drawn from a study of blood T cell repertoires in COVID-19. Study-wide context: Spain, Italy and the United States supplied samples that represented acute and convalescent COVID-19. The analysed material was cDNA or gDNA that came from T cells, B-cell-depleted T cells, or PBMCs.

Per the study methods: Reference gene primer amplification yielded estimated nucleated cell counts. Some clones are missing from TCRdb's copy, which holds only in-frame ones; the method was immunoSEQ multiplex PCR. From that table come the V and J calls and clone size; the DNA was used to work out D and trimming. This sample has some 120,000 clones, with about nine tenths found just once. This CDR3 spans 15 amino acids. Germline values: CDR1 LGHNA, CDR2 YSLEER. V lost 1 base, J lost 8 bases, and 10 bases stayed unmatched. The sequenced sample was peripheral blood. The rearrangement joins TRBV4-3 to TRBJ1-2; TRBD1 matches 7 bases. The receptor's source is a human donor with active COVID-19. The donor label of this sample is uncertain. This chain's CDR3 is CASSQGLEGARGYTF. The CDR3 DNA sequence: TGCGCCAGCAGCCAAGGTCTGGAGGGGGCTAGGGGCTACACCTTC.